Presented here are 25 T cell receptor beta chains from one specimen sequenced in a study of blood T cell repertoires in COVID-19. The repertoire was sequenced with immunoSEQ multiplex PCR; TCRdb's copy has only in-frame clones and lacks some. This table holds approximately 100,000 clones, roughly 80% found once. Material for sequencing was peripheral blood. Receptors were obtained from a human donor in a cohort sampled during active or convalescent COVID-19.

This clone was seen a few times. The chain links TRBV6-5 to TRBJ2-7; tentatively, D is TRBD2 (5 bases). The germline CDR1 and CDR2 sequences are MNHEY and SVGAGI. The CDR3 length is 12 residues. Trimming cost V 8 bases and J 0 bases, with 8 bases left between them. CDR3 in DNA: TGTGCCAGCTCCGGGAACTCCTACGAGCAGTACTTC. Translating it yields CASSGNSYEQYF.

The chain combines TRBV7-2 with TRBJ2-1; tentatively, D is TRBD2 (7 bases). Germline V CDR1 and CDR2: SGHTA, FQGNSA. Trimming stripped 6 bases from V and 4 bases from J, with 16 bases between. The CDR3 contains 15 residues. CDR3 region: CASRGGLAVYNEQFF. The CDR3 coding sequence is TGTGCCAGCAGGGGGGGGCTAGCGGTTTACAATGAGCAGTTCTTC.

The chain joins TRBV5-4 to TRBJ2-1; tentatively, D is TRBD1 (6 bases). The CDR3 loop spans 16 amino acids. V was shortened by 0 bases and J by 0 bases, with 10 bases between the two germline ends. Germline V gene lookup returns CDR1 SGHNT and CDR2 YYREEE (reference sequence). The CDR3 DNA sequence: TGTGCCAGCAGCTTGGTTCAGGGGTTCTCCTACAATGAGCAGTTCTTC. Translating gives CASSLVQGFSYNEQFF.

This chain connects TRBV29-1 to TRBJ1-2; the D is unclear. The V and J ends lost 7 bases and 7 bases respectively, with 10 bases between them. The germline V gene has CDR1 SQVTM and CDR2 ANQGSEA. The CDR3 is 10 amino acids. The CDR3 region is CSAKAAGYTF. Here the CDR3 DNA reads TGCAGCGCAAAGGCGGCTGGCTACACCTTC.

The chain links TRBV28 to TRBJ1-1; D possibly corresponds to TRBD1 (5 bases). Trimming cost V 7 bases and J 4 bases, with 19 bases left between them. Germline V gene data show CDR1 as MDHEN and CDR2 as SYDVKM. The CDR3 totals 15 residues. CDR3 coding DNA: TGTGCCAGCACCCCATCTAAGGGGCCCCTCACTGAAGCTTTCTTT. Encoded protein: CASTPSKGPLTEAFF.

The chain couples TRBV27 to TRBJ2-1; 8 nucleotides match TRBD2. The CDR3 consists of 15 residues. From germline, CDR1 is MNHEY and CDR2 SMNVEV (reference sequence). V lost 8 bases and J lost 5; bases outside the gene matches: 11. The CDR3: CASPRGGRGHNEQFF. The CDR3 region has the DNA TGTGCCAGCCCTCGGGGGGGTAGGGGACACAATGAGCAGTTCTTC.

The chain carries TRBV7-9 and TRBJ2-1; D possibly corresponds to TRBD2 (6 bases). V was clipped by 4 bases and J by 9 bases, with 7 bases between them. This CDR3 has 11 amino acids. Germline CDR1 SEHNR, CDR2 FQNEAQ (reference sequence). CDR3 nucleotides: TGTGCCAGCAGCTCGGGACTTGAGCAGTTCTTC. Its protein is CASSSGLEQFF.

This clone was picked up a small number of times. The chain uses TRBV7-3 and TRBJ2-2; TRBD1 matches 11 bases. Germline CDR1 and CDR2: SGHTA and FQGTGA. V lost 2 bases, J lost 3 bases, and 8 bases stayed unmatched. This CDR3 spans 18 amino acids. The CDR3 DNA is TGTGCCAGCAGCTTATTCGTTGGGACAGGGGGAGACACCGGGGAGCTGTTTTTT. Protein sequence: CASSLFVGTGGDTGELFF.

The rearrangement uses TRBV5-8 and TRBJ2-5; 7 bases are a match to TRBD1. Germline values: CDR1 SGHTS, CDR2 YDEGEE. This CDR3 spans 16 amino acids. V lost 1 base and J lost 4; bases outside the gene matches: 10. CDR3 nucleotides: TGTGCCAGCAGCTTGCATAACACAGGGGCGGTAGAGACCCAGTACTTC. Protein sequence: CASSLHNTGAVETQYF.

The chain recombines TRBV28 with TRBJ1-1, with D tentatively TRBD1 (5 bases). The CDR3 length is 13 residues. The germline V gene has CDR1 MDHEN and CDR2 SYDVKM. V lost 5 bases, J lost 0 bases, and 7 bases lay in between. CDR3 nucleotide sequence: TGTGCCAGCAGTGAGACAGTGAACACTGAAGCTTTCTTT. Protein: CASSETVNTEAFF.

The CDR3: CASSVAWSPTEAFF. The CDR3 DNA reads TGTGCCAGCAGCGTAGCCTGGAGTCCCACTGAAGCTTTCTTT. V usage is TRBV9 and J usage is TRBJ1-1, with D uncertain. The CDR3 is made up of 14 amino acids. With 0 bases removed from V and 4 bases from J, the gap between germline ends came to 10 bases. CDR1 is SGDLS, CDR2 YYNGEE, per germline.

The chain combines TRBV6-5 with TRBJ2-7; TRBD1 agrees at 8 bases. From germline, CDR1 is MNHEY and CDR2 SVGAGI. This CDR3 has 15 amino acids. Trimming took 10 bases from V and 1 from J; bases not matched to a gene: 12. The CDR3 nucleotides read TGTGCCACTACCAACTGGGGGACAGGATCCTACGAGCAGTACTTC. Translating it yields CATTNWGTGSYEQYF.

The chain recombines TRBV27 with TRBJ2-1; the match to TRBD2 covers 8 bases. Germline CDR1 is MNHEY and CDR2 is SMNVEV (reference sequence). Trimming took 7 bases from V and 7 from J; bases not matched to a gene: 6. CDR3 length: 13 residues. CDR3 in DNA: TGTGCCAGCACCCTCGTAGCGGGAAATGAGCAGTTCTTC. It specifies CASTLVAGNEQFF.

This clone came up many times. The chain uses TRBV5-1 and TRBJ2-1; perhaps TRBD2 as D (7 bases). V was cut by 0 bases and J by 6 bases, with 19 bases left in between. This CDR3 has 17 residues. Germline V lookup: CDR1 SGHRS, CDR2 YFSETQ. The CDR3 protein is CASSLATGGPRSNEQFF. The CDR3 nucleotides are TGCGCCAGCAGCTTGGCCACGGGGGGCCCTAGAAGCAATGAGCAGTTCTTC. Drawing the rest from reference TRBV5-1 and TRBJ2-1, the complete variable domain is KAGVTQTPRYLIKTRGQQVTLSCSPISGHRSVSWYQQTPGQGLQFLFEYFSETQRNKGNFPGRFSGRQFSNSRSEMNVSTLELGDSALYLCASSLATGGPRSNEQFFGPGTRLTVL.

The chain employs TRBV25-1 and TRBJ1-2; no clear D. The CDR3 extends over 13 amino acids. Between the trimmed V and J ends, which lost 0 bases and 8 bases, there was a span of 10 bases. Looked up from germline, CDR1 is MGHDK and CDR2 is SYGVNS. Written as DNA, the CDR3 is TGTGCCAGCAGTGAATACGGGTTGATGGGCTACACCTTC. Its translation: CASSEYGLMGYTF.

The chain recombines TRBV4-1 with TRBJ1-4, with 7 bases that match TRBD1. With V trimmed by 8 bases and J by 6 bases, 12 bases remained unmatched. This CDR3 has 15 amino acids. Germline assignment: CDR1 MGHRA and CDR2 YSYEKL. The CDR3 nucleotides are TGCGCCAGCGCCACCCCCCAGGGGGAAGATGAAAAACTGTTTTTT. Translation gives CASATPQGEDEKLFF.

The chain combines TRBV9 with TRBJ1-5, with 8 bases aligning to TRBD1. Germline trimming cut 3 bases from V and 10 bases from J; bases unmatched to any gene: 6. Germline V gives CDR1 SGDLS, CDR2 YYNGEE. CDR3 length equals 13 residues. The CDR3 loop is CASSAEDRGPQHF. The CDR3 nucleotides read TGTGCCAGCAGCGCCGAAGACAGGGGACCCCAGCATTTT.

The V call is TRBV28, the J call TRBJ2-7; possibly TRBD2 for D (6 bases). The germline V and J ends were trimmed by 6 bases and 4 bases, with 10 bases remaining between them. The CDR3 length is 12 residues. CDR1 is MDHEN and CDR2 is SYDVKM in the germline V gene. CDR3 residues: CASRTGTYEQYF. CDR3 DNA: TGTGCCAGCAGAACGGGGACTTACGAGCAGTACTTC.

The chain couples TRBV10-2 to TRBJ2-7, with 12 bases aligning to TRBD2. CDR3 length: 16 residues. Germline trimming cut 8 bases from V and 2 bases from J; bases unmatched to any gene: 10. Germline V gene data show CDR1 as WSHSY and CDR2 as SAAADI. DNA of the CDR3: TGCGCCAGCTGTTCCGTGACTAGCGGGGGAACCTACGAGCAGTACTTC. It codes for CASCSVTSGGTYEQYF.

This chain connects TRBV24-1 to TRBJ2-2; the match to TRBD1 covers 8 bases. Germline CDR1 and CDR2: KGHDR and SFDVKD. V trimming: 0 bases; J trimming: 6 bases; junction bases outside the gene matches: 5. The CDR3 loop spans 16 amino acids. CDR3 protein: CATSDLSGGPAGELFF. DNA of the CDR3: TGTGCCACCAGTGATTTGTCAGGGGGCCCCGCCGGGGAGCTGTTTTTT.

The CDR3 reads CASQRDSGRAAEQYF. CDR3 nucleotides: TGTGCCAGTCAGAGGGATAGCGGGAGGGCCGCCGAGCAGTACTTC. This rearrangement joins TRBV19 to TRBJ2-7; 11 nucleotides agree with TRBD2. The CDR3 has 15 amino acids. Germline V gene sequence: CDR1 LNHDA, CDR2 SQIVND (reference sequence). V gave up 8 bases and J gave up 6 bases; unmatched junction bases: 12.

In its sample, this clone was seen once. The chain joins TRBV7-2 to TRBJ2-3; D gene unclear. CDR1 is SGHTA, CDR2 FQGNSA, per germline. CDR3 size: 13 residues. V dropped 5 bases and J dropped 4 bases, with 10 bases sitting between them. This CDR3 is CASSPPQADTQYF. The CDR3 DNA reads as TGTGCCAGCAGCCCCCCCCAGGCAGATACGCAGTATTTT.

V gene TRBV5-6 combines with J gene TRBJ1-4; D perhaps matches TRBD1 (5 bases). CDR3 size: 14 residues. The ends were cut back, 2 bases at V and 2 bases at J, with 7 bases in the middle. Germline CDR1 SGHDT, CDR2 YYEEEE. DNA for the CDR3: TGTGCCAGCAGCTTTCAGGGTACTAATGAAAAACTGTTTTTT. It yields the protein CASSFQGTNEKLFF.

The chain couples TRBV28 to TRBJ2-1; D may be TRBD2 (6 bases). Trimming removed 6 bases at V and 5 bases at J, with 17 bases between. The germline CDR1 and CDR2 sequences are MDHEN and SYDVKM. The CDR3 is made up of 15 amino acids. This chain's CDR3 is CASRSGGPINNEQFF. For the CDR3, the DNA is TGTGCCAGCAGAAGTGGAGGGCCCATTAACAATGAGCAGTTCTTC.

The genes are TRBV28 and TRBJ2-7, with TRBD2 matching 7 bases. Germline values: CDR1 MDHEN, CDR2 SYDVKM. Trimming at V came to 7 bases and at J to 3 bases, leaving 6 bases not matched to a gene. This CDR3 has 13 amino acids. Here the CDR3 reads CASMGLAVYEQYF. In nucleotides, the CDR3 is TGTGCCAGCATGGGCCTAGCGGTCTACGAGCAGTACTTC. Supplemented by reference TRBV28 and TRBJ2-7, the full variable domain reads DVKVTQSSRYLVKRTGEKVFLECVQDMDHENMFWYRQDPGLGLRLIYFSYDVKMKEKGDIPEGYSVSREKKERFSLILESASTNQTSMYLCASMGLAVYEQYFGPGTRLTVT.